This T cell receptor beta chain was obtained from a study of siplizumab effects on memory and regulatory T cells. Repertoires were generated with immunoSEQ multiplex PCR, while TCRdb's copy carries only in-frame clones and drops some. The sample contains about 97,000 clones, 92% of which appear only once. The germline V gene has CDR1 KGHSH and CDR2 LQKENI. Trimming removed 6 bases at V and 8 bases at J, with 19 bases between. The CDR3 spans 14 residues. The clonotype originates from a human donor in good health. Material: CD4+ T cells sorted from blood. The chain links TRBV18 to TRBJ1-2; maybe TRBD1 (5 bases). CDR3 sequence: CASSSFRAGQGYTF. The CDR3 coding sequence is TGTGCCAGCTCGAGTTTTCGCGCAGGGCAAGGCTACACCTTC. Full variable domain (remainder filled in from reference TRBV18 and TRBJ1-2): NAGVMQNPRHLVRRRGQEARLRCSPMKGHSHVYWYRQLPEEGLKFMVYLQKENIIDESGMPKERFSAEFPKEGPSILRIQQVVRGDSAAYFCASSSFRAGQGYTFGSGTRLTVV.